The next 17 T cell receptor beta chains were all read from a single sample in a study of graft-versus-host responses after intestinal transplantation. Libraries were prepared by immunoSEQ multiplex PCR; TCRdb keeps only in-frame clonotypes and omits some of them. The table records approximately 90,000 clones, less than 95% of them present only once. Their cognate antigens are unknown. The sequencing here drew on unstimulated CD8+ T cells sorted from spleen or lymph node cells, taken before transplant. These receptor sequences come from a human donor who was the organ donor for an intestinal transplant.

J is TRBJ2-5 and V is TRBV13; 10 positions agree with TRBD2. The CDR3 is 15 residues long. Losses at the gene ends were 6 bases for V and 5 bases for J; bases not matched to a gene: 9. Germline V gene data show CDR1 as PRHDT and CDR2 as FYEKMQ (reference sequence). Here the CDR3 DNA reads TGTGCCAGCAGATCGAGCGGGGGGGCCTCTGAGACCCAGTACTTC. This gives the protein CASRSSGGASETQYF.

This chain joins TRBV5-1 and TRBJ2-5; 9 nucleotides match TRBD1. The J call is doubtful: the DNA matches TRBJ2-7 better. CDR1 is SGHRS, CDR2 YFSETQ, per germline. This CDR3 contains 16 residues. The CDR3 sequence: CASSFYRDREAYEQYF. The CDR3 coding sequence is TGCGCCAGCAGCTTTTACCGGGACAGGGAAGCCTACGAGCAGTACTTC.

The table lists this clone with a count of one. The CDR3 spells CASSVGRTGNTGELFF. DNA of the CDR3: TGTGCCAGCAGCGTAGGTAGGACAGGGAACACCGGGGAGCTGTTTTTT. V is TRBV9 and J is TRBJ2-2, with TRBD1 matching 7 bases. V lost 0 bases to trimming and J lost 1 base; unmatched junction nucleotides: 3. Germline CDR1 SGDLS, CDR2 YYNGEE. The CDR3 length is 16 residues.

The V and J genes are TRBV19 and TRBJ1-5; D perhaps matches TRBD1 (5 bases). Germline CDR1 LNHDA, CDR2 SQIVND (reference sequence). V gave up 4 bases and J gave up 12 bases, with 16 bases separating them. The CDR3 is 13 amino acids. CDR3 in DNA: TGTGCCAGTAGTAGGGCGGGGGGGAATCTCCAGCATTTT. Translation: CASSRAGGNLQHF.

The J gene is TRBJ2-7, the V gene TRBV2; D may be TRBD1 (5 bases). The CDR3 is 13 residues long. CDR1 is SNHLY and CDR2 is FYNNEI in the germline V gene. Trimming took off 0 bases at V and 7 bases at J, with 10 bases between the two ends. CDR3 in DNA: TGTGCCAGCAGTGAAGCGGCAGGGTGGGAGCAGTACTTC. Protein: CASSEAAGWEQYF. Supplemented by reference TRBV2 and TRBJ2-7, the full variable domain reads EPEVTQTPSHQVTQMGQEVILRCVPISNHLYFYWYRQILGQKVEFLVSFYNNEISEKSEIFDDQFSVERPDGSNFTLKIRSTKLEDSAMYFCASSEAAGWEQYFGPGTRLTVT.

The chain carries TRBV13 and TRBJ1-2, with 7 bases that match TRBD1. The CDR3 loop spans 15 amino acids. The J segment lost 3 bases and the V segment lost 0 bases, leaving 4 bases of the junction unmatched. CDR1 is PRHDT, CDR2 FYEKMQ, per germline (reference sequence). The CDR3 protein is CASSLGPGGDYGYTF. In DNA form, the CDR3 reads TGTGCCAGCAGCTTAGGCCCAGGGGGTGACTATGGCTACACCTTC. The entire variable domain, with the rest obtained from reference TRBV13 and TRBJ1-2, is as follows: AAGVIQSPRHLIKEKRETATLKCYPIPRHDTVYWYQQGPGQDPQFLISFYEKMQSDKGSIPDRFSAQQFSDYHSELNMSSLELGDSALYFCASSLGPGGDYGYTFGSGTRLTVV.

This clone came up once. V usage is TRBV7-3 and J usage is TRBJ2-1; D remains ambiguous. V dropped 7 bases and J dropped 9 bases, with 10 bases sitting between them. CDR1 and CDR2 from the germline V gene are SGHTA and FQGTGA. The CDR3 totals 11 residues. CDR3 sequence (DNA): TGTGCCAGCACCGATGGCGGTGAGCAGTTCTTC. Protein product: CASTDGGEQFF. Variable domain in full (rest from reference TRBV7-3 and TRBJ2-1): GAGVSQTPSNKVTEKGKYVELRCDPISGHTALYWYRQSLGQGPEFLIYFQGTGAADDSGLPNDRFFAVRPEGSVSTLKIQRTERGDSAVYLCASTDGGEQFFGPGTRLTVL.

The J gene is TRBJ1-1, the V gene TRBV6-5; 8 bases match TRBD1. With 5 bases clipped from V and 1 base from J, the junction kept 3 bases outside the gene matches. Germline lookup yields CDR1 MNHEY and CDR2 SVGAGI. This CDR3 has 14 residues. CDR3 sequence reads: CASSNGQGNTEAFF. CDR3 bases: TGTGCCAGCAGTAACGGACAGGGGAACACTGAAGCTTTCTTT.

V gene TRBV9 combines with J gene TRBJ2-3, with TRBD2 identical over 9 bases. J gave up 2 bases and V 0 bases, and 7 bases lay outside the gene matches. The germline CDR1 and CDR2 sequences are SGDLS and YYNGEE. The CDR3 has 17 amino acids. Here the CDR3 DNA reads TGTGCCAGCAGCGTAGTCGGTAGACTAGCGGTCACAGATACGCAGTATTTT. This sequence encodes CASSVVGRLAVTDTQYF.

The chain has TRBV11-2 and TRBJ2-7; 7 bases match TRBD1. Germline CDR1 and CDR2: SGHAT and FQNNGV. The V segment lost 5 bases and the J segment 3 bases; nucleotides outside the gene matches: 10. The CDR3 sequence is 15 residues long. The CDR3 spells CASSRDGTENYEQYF. CDR3 bases: TGTGCCAGCAGCAGAGATGGGACAGAGAACTACGAGCAGTACTTC.

The J gene is TRBJ1-5, the V gene TRBV21-1; the D call in the table, TRBD1, was not verified against the DNA. TRBV21-1 is deemed a pseudogene. This CDR3 contains 14 residues. The CDR3 DNA follows: TGTGCCAGCAGCAAAGGTCAGGGAAATCAGCCCCAGCATTTT. Translating gives CASSKGQGNQPQHF.

V usage is TRBV9 and J usage is TRBJ2-5, with 8 bases matching TRBD2. Per germline, CDR1 SGDLS and CDR2 YYNGEE. The junction had 6 bases not matched to a gene; V was cut back by 3 bases and J by 5 bases. The CDR3 consists of 14 residues. The CDR3 loop is CASSGPGGRETQYF. CDR3 in DNA: TGTGCCAGCAGCGGACCGGGGGGGCGGGAGACCCAGTACTTC.

This chain connects TRBV27 to TRBJ2-1, with 10 bases that match TRBD2. V was pared by 6 bases and J by 1 base, with 3 bases of the junction left unmatched. This CDR3 contains 15 residues. Germline CDR1 reads MNHEY; CDR2 reads SMNVEV (reference sequence). As DNA, the CDR3 is TGTGCCAGCAGCCCACTAGCGGGGTCCTACAATGAGCAGTTCTTC. It specifies CASSPLAGSYNEQFF.

This clone was counted once. The V and J genes are TRBV15 and TRBJ1-6; TRBD1 matches at 7 bases. The CDR3 has 16 amino acids. CDR1 and CDR2 from the germline V gene are LNHNV and YYDKDF (reference sequence). The trim removed 0 bases at V and 6 bases at J, leaving 5 bases unmatched. The CDR3 region has the DNA TGTGCCACCAGCAGAGATCACGACAGGGTTAATTCACCCCTCCACTTT. The encoded protein is CATSRDHDRVNSPLHF.

This chain links TRBV18 with TRBJ1-3, with 7 bases fitting TRBD1. J lost 0 bases, V lost 2 bases, and 1 base had no gene match. This CDR3 is built from 15 residues. Germline assignment: CDR1 KGHSH and CDR2 LQKENI. The CDR3 protein is CASSPGTASGNTIYF. The CDR3 DNA follows: TGTGCCAGCTCACCAGGGACAGCCTCTGGAAACACCATATATTTT.

The CDR3 loop is CASSPGQGTGNTEAFF. The DNA of the CDR3 is TGTGCCAGCAGCCCGGGACAGGGGACGGGGAACACTGAAGCTTTCTTT. V usage is TRBV11-2 and J usage is TRBJ1-1, with TRBD1 matching 10 bases. The J segment lost 1 base and the V segment lost 5 bases, leaving 7 bases of the junction unmatched. The CDR3 runs to 16 residues. CDR1 and CDR2 from the germline V gene are SGHAT and FQNNGV.

The chain employs TRBV9 and TRBJ1-6; possible D gene TRBD1, 6 bases. The CDR3 contains 17 residues. Trimming removed 4 bases at V and 14 bases at J, with 28 bases between. Germline loops: CDR1 SGDLS, CDR2 YYNGEE. The CDR3 here is CASSSPPGGAYGAALHF. CDR3 in DNA: TGTGCCAGCAGCTCTCCCCCCGGGGGGGCCTATGGGGCGGCCCTCCACTTT.